Listed below are T cell receptor beta chains from one sample, sequenced in a study of shared clonotypes between healthy human individuals. The assay was immunoSEQ multiplex PCR, and TCRdb's table has in-frame clones only and misses some. Among 550,000 to 650,000 clones listed, roughly 95% were seen once. The specimen sequenced was naive CD8+ T cells sorted from blood. The receptor set was obtained from a young woman in good health. CDR3s include the opening cysteine and the closing phenylalanine or tryptophan. Each record gives: V gene, clone size, D gene, J gene, CDR3 DNA, CDR3 protein. A D gene is named only where the DNA matches it firmly. Size is stated for part of the rows, as once, few or many counts, or as a class when the clone is expanded.

V: TRBV4-2; size: .; D: .; J: TRBJ2-7; DNA: TGTGCCAGCAGCCAAGATTGGGCACTAAACGAGCAGTACTTC; CDR3: CASSQDWALNEQYF
V: TRBV4-1; size: .; D: .; J: TRBJ2-2; DNA: TGCGCCAGCAGCCAAGGAGGGGAGAACACCGGGGAGCTGTTTTTT; CDR3: CASSQGGENTGELFF
V: TRBV6-5; size: .; D: .; J: TRBJ2-7; DNA: TGTGCCAGCAGTTACTCGATGGGGGAGGACTCCTACGAGCAGTACTTC; CDR3: CASSYSMGEDSYEQYF
V: TRBV27; size: .; D: .; J: TRBJ2-7; DNA: TGTGCCAGCAGTTTAAGTCTAAAGGGTGAGCAGTACTTC; CDR3: CASSLSLKGEQYF
V: TRBV19; size: .; D: TRBD2; J: TRBJ2-7; DNA: TGTGCCAGTAGTATACTAGCGGGAGAAGGGATCTACGAGCAGTACTTC; CDR3: CASSILAGEGIYEQYF
V: TRBV5-5; size: .; D: .; J: TRBJ2-6; DNA: TGTGCCAGCAGCTCCACAGGCCGCGCAATCCACTCTGGGGCCAACGTCCTGACTTTC; CDR3: CASSSTGRAIHSGANVLTF
V: TRBV28; size: .; D: .; J: TRBJ2-7; DNA: TGTGCCAGCAGTTATGGAAGCTACGAGCAGTACTTC; CDR3: CASSYGSYEQYF
V: TRBV28; size: .; D: TRBD2; J: TRBJ2-1; DNA: TGTGCCAGCAGGCCTCCAGGGACTAGCGCTAGTGAGCAGTTCTTC; CDR3: CASRPPGTSASEQFF
V: TRBV13; size: .; D: TRBD2; J: TRBJ2-7; DNA: TGTGCCAGCAGCTTAGGTACGCGGGAGCCTTCCTTC; CDR3: CASSLGTREPSF
V: TRBV30; size: once; D: .; J: TRBJ2-7; DNA: TGTGCCTGGAGTGTTACTAACCCCTACGAGCAGTACTTC; CDR3: CAWSVTNPYEQYF
V: TRBV5-6; size: .; D: .; J: TRBJ2-2; DNA: TGTGCCAGCAGCCCCGTTTCGGGCGCGAACACCGGGGAGCTGTTTTTT; CDR3: CASSPVSGANTGELFF
V: TRBV28; size: .; D: .; J: TRBJ1-1; DNA: TGTGCCAGCAGGATACGGGGTCACACTGAAGCTTTCTTT; CDR3: CASRIRGHTEAFF
V: TRBV18; size: .; D: .; J: TRBJ2-1; DNA: TGTGCCAGCTCACCACTCGGGAGCTCCTACAATGAGCAGTTCTTC; CDR3: CASSPLGSSYNEQFF
V: TRBV7-9; size: .; D: .; J: TRBJ1-1; DNA: TGTGCCAGCAGCTCGGGCCTAAACACTGAAGCTTTCTTT; CDR3: CASSSGLNTEAFF
V: TRBV28; size: few; D: .; J: TRBJ1-1; DNA: TGTGCCAGCACGGGTGGCCCTGAAGCTTTCTTT; CDR3: CASTGGPEAFF
V: TRBV27; size: .; D: .; J: TRBJ2-1; DNA: TGTGCCAGCAGTTCCTCTAGCTCCTACAATGAGCAGTTCTTC; CDR3: CASSSSSSYNEQFF
V: TRBV7-9; size: .; D: TRBD2; J: TRBJ2-2; DNA: TGTGCCAGCAGCCCCGGGGGAGGCGGGAGATTTAACGGGGAGCTGTTTTTT; CDR3: CASSPGGGGRFNGELFF
V: TRBV28; size: .; D: .; J: TRBJ2-7; DNA: TGTGCCAGCTCCTTCCCTGGGGACGGGGACGAGCAGTACTTC; CDR3: CASSFPGDGDEQYF
V: TRBV28; size: .; D: TRBD1; J: TRBJ2-7; DNA: TGTGCCAGCAGTTTAGGGACAGGCGAGCAGTACTTC; CDR3: CASSLGTGEQYF
V: TRBV15; size: .; D: .; J: TRBJ1-2; DNA: TGTGCCACCAGCGGATGGACAGACCTGCTCTATGGCTACACCTTC; CDR3: CATSGWTDLLYGYTF
V: TRBV7-2; size: .; D: .; J: TRBJ2-3; DNA: TGTGCCAGCAGCTTAGCGGCTGTTCAGGTTGGTGCAGATACGCAGTATTTT; CDR3: CASSLAAVQVGADTQYF
V: TRBV19; size: .; D: .; J: TRBJ2-5; DNA: TGTGCCAGTAGTATTACTAGCAGCACGGGGACCCAGTACTTC; CDR3: CASSITSSTGTQYF